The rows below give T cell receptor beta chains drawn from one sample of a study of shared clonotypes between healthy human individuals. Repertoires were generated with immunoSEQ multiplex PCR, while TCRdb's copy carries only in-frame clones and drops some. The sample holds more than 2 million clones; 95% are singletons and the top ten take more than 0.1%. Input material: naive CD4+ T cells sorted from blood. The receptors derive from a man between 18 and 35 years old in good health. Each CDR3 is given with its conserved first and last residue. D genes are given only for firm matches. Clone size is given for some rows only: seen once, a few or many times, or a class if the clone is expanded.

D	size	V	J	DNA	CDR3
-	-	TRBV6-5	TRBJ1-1	TGTGCCAGCACCTTAGGGGTCCAGAACACTGAAGCTTTCTTT	CASTLGVQNTEAFF
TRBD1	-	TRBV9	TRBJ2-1	TGTGCCAGCAGCTACAACCGACAGGGCAATGAGCAGTTCTTC	CASSYNRQGNEQFF
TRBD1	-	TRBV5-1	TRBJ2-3	TGCGCCAGCAGCACGACAGGGTCCACAGATACGCAGTATTTT	CASSTTGSTDTQYF
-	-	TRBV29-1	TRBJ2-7	TGCAGCGTCTACAGTTTCCACGAGCAGTACTTC	CSVYSFHEQYF
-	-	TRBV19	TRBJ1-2	TGTGCCAGTAGTATAGAGCGGGGTGCTGGCTACACCTTC	CASSIERGAGYTF
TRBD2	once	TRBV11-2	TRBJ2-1	TGTGCCAGCAGCTTAGGGGGACTAGCGATAGAAGAGCAGTTCTTC	CASSLGGLAIEEQFF
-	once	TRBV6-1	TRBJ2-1	TGTGCCAGCAGTGAATGGGACGAACTGTCCTACAATGAGCAGTTCTTC	CASSEWDELSYNEQFF
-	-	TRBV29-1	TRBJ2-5	TGCAGCGTTGAACGGCAGCCCGCGGAGACCCAGTACTTC	CSVERQPAETQYF
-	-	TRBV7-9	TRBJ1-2	TGTGCCAGCAGCTTGGGGCTAGGAACTGATGGCTACACCTTC	CASSLGLGTDGYTF
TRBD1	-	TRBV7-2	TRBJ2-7	TGTGCCAGCAGCTTAGCGCTGCAGGGGGCGGGGGAGCAGTACTTC	CASSLALQGAGEQYF
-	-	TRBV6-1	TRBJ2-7	TGTGCCAGCAGTGAGGCACCGCCCCCCTACGAGCAGTACTTC	CASSEAPPPYEQYF
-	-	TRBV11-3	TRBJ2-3	TGTGCCAGCAGCTTAGGAGGGAAACTGTTAGATACGCAGTATTTT	CASSLGGKLLDTQYF
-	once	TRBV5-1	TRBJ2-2	TGCGCCAGCAGCTTGGCCGTATCACCGAACACCGGGGAGCTGTTTTTT	CASSLAVSPNTGELFF
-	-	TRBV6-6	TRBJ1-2	TGTGCCAGCAGAAATCCGGCTTCCTATGGCTACACCTTC	CASRNPASYGYTF
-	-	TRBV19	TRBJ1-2	TGTGCCAGTGCCCTGGAGTTCAACTATGGCTACACCTTC	CASALEFNYGYTF
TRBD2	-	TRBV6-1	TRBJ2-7	TGTGCCAGCAGTCTAGCGGGGGTGATTCCCTACGAGCAGTACTTC	CASSLAGVIPYEQYF
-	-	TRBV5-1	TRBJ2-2	TGCGCCAGCAGCCGGGAAAACACCGGGGAGCTGTTTTTT	CASSRENTGELFF
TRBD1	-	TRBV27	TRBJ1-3	TGTGCCAGCAGTTCCGGGACAGCTGGAAACACCATATATTTT	CASSSGTAGNTIYF
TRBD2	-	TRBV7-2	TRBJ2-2	TGTGCCAGCAGCTTAGTCTTAGCGGGGACGAACACCGGGGAGCTGTTTTTT	CASSLVLAGTNTGELFF
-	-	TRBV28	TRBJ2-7	TGTGCCACCTCGGGACACAATGGGATCTCCTACGAGCAGTACTTC	CATSGHNGISYEQYF
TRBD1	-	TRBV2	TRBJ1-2	TGTGCCAGCAGGGTCCTACGCCGGGACAGGGGCAAGGGTGGCTACACCTTC	CASRVLRRDRGKGGYTF
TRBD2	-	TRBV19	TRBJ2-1	TGTGCCAGTTCCCGACTAGCGGGAGGAAAGAATGAGCAGTTCTTC	CASSRLAGGKNEQFF
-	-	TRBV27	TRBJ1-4	TGTGCCAGCAGCCTAATGAGGGGGAATGAAAAACTGTTTTTT	CASSLMRGNEKLFF
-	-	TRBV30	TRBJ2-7	TGTGCCTGGAAACCCGGGACGGTTAGCTACGAGCAGTACTTC	CAWKPGTVSYEQYF
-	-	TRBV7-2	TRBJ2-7	TGTGCCAGCAGCGAAAGGCGTGAGCAGTACTTC	CASSERREQYF
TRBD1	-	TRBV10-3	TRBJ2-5	TGTGCCATCAGCGACGGGACAGGAGAGACCCAGTACTTC	CAISDGTGETQYF
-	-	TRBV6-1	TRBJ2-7	TGTGCCAGCAGGCGAGGGACTCAAGCCTACGAGCAGTACTTC	CASRRGTQAYEQYF
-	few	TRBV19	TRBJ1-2	TGTGCCAGTAGATCACAGGTTGGTGGCTACACCTTC	CASRSQVGGYTF
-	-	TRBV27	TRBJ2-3	TGTGCCAGCAGGTACACCGGGATGACGGGTACGCAGTATTTT	CASRYTGMTGTQYF
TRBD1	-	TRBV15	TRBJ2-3	TGTGCCACCAGCCGACAGGGCGATACGCAGTATTTT	CATSRQGDTQYF
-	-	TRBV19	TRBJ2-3	TGTGCCAGTAGTATGATCGATACGCAGTATTTT	CASSMIDTQYF
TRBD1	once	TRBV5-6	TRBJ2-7	TGTGCCAGCAGCTTGGGGACAGGGAATTTCGAGCAGTACTTC	CASSLGTGNFEQYF
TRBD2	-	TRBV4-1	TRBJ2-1	TGCGCCAGCAGCCAAGGGATCCTAGCGGGATACAATGAGCAGTTCTTC	CASSQGILAGYNEQFF
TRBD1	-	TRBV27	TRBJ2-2	TGTGCCAGCAGTCGGACAGGGGAGGTCGGGGAGCTGTTTTTT	CASSRTGEVGELFF
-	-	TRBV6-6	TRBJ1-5	TGTGCCAGCAGCCTCCGGGCCCAGGGTAATCAGCCCCAGCATTTT	CASSLRAQGNQPQHF
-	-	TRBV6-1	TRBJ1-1	TGTGCCAGCACAGGGTTTTGGGGCACTGAAGCTTTCTTT	CASTGFWGTEAFF
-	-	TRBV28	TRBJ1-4	TGTGCCAGCAACCTGAAGGGTGAGAATGAAAAACTGTTTTTT	CASNLKGENEKLFF
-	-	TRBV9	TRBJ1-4	TGTGCCAGCAGCCCACGCGGGGCAACTAATGAAAAACTGTTTTTT	CASSPRGATNEKLFF
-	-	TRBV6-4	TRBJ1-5	TGTGCCAGCAGTGAGGAGGGCAATCAGCCCCAGCATTTT	CASSEEGNQPQHF
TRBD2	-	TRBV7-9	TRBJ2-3	TGTGCCAGCAGCTTAACTAGCGGGAGAGGAGATACGCAGTATTTT	CASSLTSGRGDTQYF
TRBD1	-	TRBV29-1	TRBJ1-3	TGCAGCGTGATGACAGGGGGACTAGGAAACACCATATATTTT	CSVMTGGLGNTIYF
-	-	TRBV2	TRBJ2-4	TGTGCCTCTGGCAGCAATCGAGCCAAAAACATTCAGTACTTC	CASGSNRAKNIQYF
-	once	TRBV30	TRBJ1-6	TGTGCCTGGAGTGTACGTGGAGGGGGAGGCTCACCCCTCCACTTT	CAWSVRGGGGSPLHF
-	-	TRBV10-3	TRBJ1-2	TGTGCCATCAGCGCGTTTTTAGGGGGCTACACCTTC	CAISAFLGGYTF
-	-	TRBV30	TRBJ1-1	TGTGCCTACAGGAATGGGGTACGTACTGAAGCTTTCTTT	CAYRNGVRTEAFF
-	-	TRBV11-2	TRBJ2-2	TGTGCCAGCAGCCACGGGGCGCCCACCGGGGAGCTGTTTTTT	CASSHGAPTGELFF
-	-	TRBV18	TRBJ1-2	TGTGCCAGCTCACCCTCGACAGGAACCATGGGTTTAGATGGCTACACCTTC	CASSPSTGTMGLDGYTF
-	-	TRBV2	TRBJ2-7	TGTGCCAGCACCTTACAGGGTATCAACGAGCAGTACTTC	CASTLQGINEQYF
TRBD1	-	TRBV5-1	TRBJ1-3	TGCGCCAGCAGCCTTGACAGGGGGCCTGGAAACACCATATATTTT	CASSLDRGPGNTIYF
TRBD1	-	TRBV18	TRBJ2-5	TGTGCCAGCTCACCCGGGGCTGGGACAGTACAAGAGACCCAGTACTTC	CASSPGAGTVQETQYF
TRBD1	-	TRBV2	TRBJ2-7	TGTGCCAGCAGTGGGTGGGACAGGGAGCTTCAGCAGTACTTC	CASSGWDRELQQYF
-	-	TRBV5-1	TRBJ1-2	TGCGCCAGCAGCTTGGCCTTGACACAGGGCTACACCTTC	CASSLALTQGYTF
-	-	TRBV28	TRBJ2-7	TGTGCCAGCAGCCCCGGGGGGCCATCCTACGAGCAGTACTTC	CASSPGGPSYEQYF